These 20 T cell receptor beta chains were sequenced from one sample in a study of shared clonotypes between healthy human individuals. Measured with immunoSEQ multiplex PCR; TCRdb has only the in-frame clones, and not every one. This table holds millions of clones, more than 80% found once. The sequenced sample was naive CD4+ T cells from PBMCs. Subset meaning: CD45RA+ positively selected. Receptor source: a young man in good health. Some clones in this sample may be carry-over from other donors' samples.

This clone was recorded once. The V and J genes are TRBV5-1 and TRBJ2-6, with no clear D. Trimming shortened V by 0 bases and J by 0 bases, and 4 bases separated the two germline ends. The CDR3 consists of 15 residues. Germline CDR1 and CDR2: SGHRS and YFSETQ. In DNA, the CDR3 is TGCGCCAGCAGCTTGGGCCACTCTGGGGCCAACGTCCTGACTTTC. Residues: CASSLGHSGANVLTF. Supplemented by reference TRBV5-1 and TRBJ2-6, the full variable domain reads KAGVTQTPRYLIKTRGQQVTLSCSPISGHRSVSWYQQTPGQGLQFLFEYFSETQRNKGNFPGRFSGRQFSNSRSEMNVSTLELGDSALYLCASSLGHSGANVLTFGAGSRLTVL.

The J gene is TRBJ1-3, the V gene TRBV28; D call uncertain. CDR1 MDHEN and CDR2 SYDVKM come from the germline V gene. The CDR3 contains 17 residues. V lost 4 bases and J lost 0, with 16 bases in between. CDR3 nucleotide sequence: TGTGCCAGCAGTTCATCTGGGCGGGCCCTCTCTGGAAACACCATATATTTT. It translates to CASSSSGRALSGNTIYF.

This clone was seen just once. Other DNA sequences in the sample encode the same CDR3. V gene TRBV9 combines with J gene TRBJ2-1, with no clear D. The ends were cut back, 3 bases at V and 0 bases at J, with 10 bases in the middle. Germline loops: CDR1 SGDLS, CDR2 YYNGEE. The CDR3 runs to 15 residues. The CDR3 protein is CASSDSGTSYNEQFF. CDR3 sequence (DNA): TGTGCCAGCAGCGACTCCGGAACCTCCTACAATGAGCAGTTCTTC.

The chain uses TRBV28 and TRBJ2-7; 7 nucleotides match TRBD1. V shed 4 bases and J 0 bases; nucleotides not matched to a gene: 3. The CDR3 contains 14 residues. Germline CDR1 reads MDHEN; CDR2 reads SYDVKM. Here the CDR3 reads CASSSGDSSYEQYF. CDR3 sequence (DNA): TGTGCCAGCAGTTCTGGGGACAGCTCCTACGAGCAGTACTTC.

V usage is TRBV29-1 and J usage is TRBJ1-2; 8 bases match TRBD1. The CDR3 sequence is 13 residues long. In germline, CDR1 is SQVTM, CDR2 ANQGSEA. With V trimmed by 8 bases and J by 2 bases, 7 bases remained unmatched. CDR3 amino acids: CSMRDRKNYGYTF. The CDR3 region has the DNA TGCAGCATGAGGGACAGGAAGAACTATGGCTACACCTTC.

The chain joins TRBV28 to TRBJ1-5; D is unresolved. The germline V and J ends were trimmed by 8 bases and 4 bases, with 9 bases remaining between them. Germline V gene data show CDR1 as MDHEN and CDR2 as SYDVKM. The CDR3 extends over 12 amino acids. The CDR3 DNA reads TGTGCCAGCGGGAGTACGAATCAGCCCCAGCATTTT. Translated, it gives CASGSTNQPQHF.

With regard to this clone: The same CDR3 arises from other DNA sequences in this sample as well. The V call is TRBV5-1, the J call TRBJ2-3; 8 bases agree with TRBD1. The germline V gene encodes CDR1 SGHRS and CDR2 YFSETQ. The CDR3 has 13 residues. V was clipped by 4 bases and J by 6 bases; unmatched bases: 4. In DNA, the CDR3 is TGCGCCAGCAGCGGACAGGGTTCCGATACGCAGTATTTT. This sequence encodes CASSGQGSDTQYF.

The chain couples TRBV7-2 to TRBJ2-7, with D possibly TRBD1 on 6 matching bases. In germline, CDR1 is SGHTA, CDR2 FQGNSA. This CDR3 has 15 residues. Deletions cut 5 bases from V and 2 bases from J, with 16 bases between. The CDR3 nucleotides read TGTGCCAGCAGCGCCAACCGAGGGGGTACCTACGAGCAGTACTTC. It encodes CASSANRGGTYEQYF.

This chain joins TRBV28 and TRBJ2-6; D may be TRBD1 (6 bases). This CDR3 region has 16 residues. The V gene lost 6 bases and the J gene lost 2 bases, with 14 bases spanning the gap. The germline V gene has CDR1 MDHEN and CDR2 SYDVKM. The DNA for the CDR3 is TGTGCCAGCAGGCGACAGGTCCTACCTGGGGCCAACGTCCTGACTTTC. It encodes CASRRQVLPGANVLTF.

The chain recombines TRBV2 with TRBJ2-3, with TRBD1 matching over 7 bases. There are 15 residues in the CDR3. V was pared by 4 bases and J by 1 base, with 5 bases of the junction left unmatched. Germline CDR1 reads SNHLY; CDR2 reads FYNNEI. This chain's CDR3 is CASSGQGVGTDTQYF. CDR3 bases: TGTGCCAGCAGTGGACAGGGTGTTGGCACAGATACGCAGTATTTT.

The rearrangement joins TRBV5-5 to TRBJ1-1; a weak D match, TRBD1 (6 bases). The CDR3 loop spans 15 amino acids. Germline V lookup: CDR1 SGHKS, CDR2 YYEKEE (reference sequence). V was trimmed by 5 bases and J by 1 base, leaving 15 bases between them. DNA for the CDR3: TGTGCCAGCAGTTATGCAGGGACAACGAACACTGAAGCTTTCTTT. Translated: CASSYAGTTNTEAFF.

The chain has TRBV7-9 and TRBJ2-3, with 7 bases matching TRBD2. Germline trimming cut 6 bases from V and 0 bases from J; bases unmatched to any gene: 6. This CDR3 spans 15 amino acids. In germline, CDR1 is SEHNR, CDR2 FQNEAQ (reference sequence). CDR3 residues: CASRPSGTSTDTQYF. The CDR3 DNA is TGTGCCAGCAGGCCTAGCGGAACTAGCACAGATACGCAGTATTTT.

The rearrangement joins TRBV28 to TRBJ2-5, with TRBD1 identical over 10 bases. CDR1 MDHEN and CDR2 SYDVKM come from the germline V gene. The CDR3 length is 16 residues. With 6 bases clipped from V and 2 bases from J, the junction kept 9 bases outside the gene matches. CDR3 sequence: CASSPLPGQGQETQYF. The CDR3 nucleotides read TGTGCCAGCAGCCCATTACCGGGACAGGGGCAAGAGACCCAGTACTTC.

The CDR3 DNA reads TGTGCCAGCAGTGTCGGCAGGGAGAGCGAGCAGTACTTC. Encoded protein: CASSVGRESEQYF. The chain couples TRBV2 to TRBJ2-7; TRBD1 or TRBD2 may be the D gene (5 bases each). V lost 4 bases to trimming and J lost 6 bases, with 13 bases between them. Germline V gene sequence: CDR1 SNHLY, CDR2 FYNNEI. The CDR3 spans 13 residues.

The chain carries TRBV2 and TRBJ1-1; D call uncertain. Germline values: CDR1 SNHLY, CDR2 FYNNEI. The ends were cut back, 6 bases at V and 11 bases at J, with 25 bases in the middle. The CDR3 length is 15 residues. DNA of the CDR3: TGTGCCAGCAGCCTCTCCCCGCGGCAAAGGGCTGGGGCTTTCTTT. Translation gives CASSLSPRQRAGAFF.

This clone was seen a single time. This sequence joins TRBV4-2 and TRBJ2-7, with TRBD1 as a possible D gene (5 bases). There are 14 residues in the CDR3. Germline V gene data show CDR1 as LGHNA and CDR2 as YNFKEQ. The ends were cut back, 1 base at V and 3 bases at J, with 10 bases in the middle. CDR3 residues: CASSQGPGHYEQYF. The CDR3 nucleotides are TGTGCCAGCAGCCAAGGTCCAGGGCACTACGAGCAGTACTTC.

Concerning this clone: The sample holds other DNA sequences that translate to the same CDR3. The chain has TRBV9 and TRBJ2-7; D is unresolved. The CDR3 runs to 15 residues. The germline V gene has CDR1 SGDLS and CDR2 YYNGEE. V lost 0 bases and J lost 0, with 10 bases in between. For the CDR3, the DNA is TGTGCCAGCAGCGTAGGTGGCCTTAGCTCCTACGAGCAGTACTTC. It encodes CASSVGGLSSYEQYF.

As regards this clone: Other nucleotide sequences from this sample produce the same CDR3. This sequence joins TRBV20-1 and TRBJ1-5, with D uncertain. The CDR3 loop spans 9 amino acids. The germline V and J ends were trimmed by 7 bases and 7 bases, with 5 bases remaining between them. Germline assignment: CDR1 DFQATT and CDR2 SNEGSKA (reference sequence). In nucleotides, the CDR3 is TGCAGTGTCGGGCAGCCCCAGCATTTT. This translates into CSVGQPQHF.

This chain connects TRBV2 to TRBJ1-3; unclear D gene. V lost 6 bases and J 7 bases, leaving 19 bases between the germline ends. The germline V gene encodes CDR1 SNHLY and CDR2 FYNNEI. CDR3 length: 15 residues. CDR3 sequence: CASSEDRLAGNTIYF. The DNA of the CDR3 is TGTGCCAGCAGCGAGGACCGCCTTGCCGGGAACACCATATATTTT.

V is TRBV11-3 and J is TRBJ2-7; 7 bases match TRBD1. V was clipped by 1 base and J by 5 bases; unmatched bases: 8. In germline, CDR1 is SGHNT, CDR2 YENEEA. CDR3 length: 15 amino acids. The CDR3 DNA follows: TGTGCCAGCAGCTTAGGACAGGGCCTGGCTGACGAGCAGTACTTC. This gives the protein CASSLGQGLADEQYF.